This is a list of T cell receptor beta chains from one sample in a study of tumor and adjacent non-tumor tissue in lung cancer. TCRdb reprocessed the multiplex PCR reads with MiXCR, giving one entry per CDR3 protein. Counted here are 60,000 to 95,000 distinct CDR3 sequences, more than 60% occurring once; the ten biggest clones make up about 12%. Sequenced sample: lung tumor tissue. These receptors came from a woman aged 50 to 65 with non-small cell lung cancer. Each CDR3 is given with its conserved first and last residue. The D gene is left open where the match is weak. Some rows have no size entry. The others give once, few or many, or a class for an expanded clone.

TRBD1 | - | TRBJ2-2 | TRBV5-1 | TGCGCCACCAGGGGGAGCACCGTGGAGCTGTTTTTT | CATRGSTVELFF
- | few | TRBJ2-1 | TRBV11-2 | TGTGCCAGCAGTCCTAGCAATAAGCAATTCTTC | CASSPSNKQFF
- | few | TRBJ2-1 | TRBV7-8 | TGTACCAGCAGCTTAGAAGGGTGGCCTCGGGTTGCCTACAATGAGCAGTTCTTC | CTSSLEGWPRVAYNEQFF
- | - | TRBJ2-2 | TRBV12-3/TRBV12-4 | TGTGTCAGCCGCCTCAATACCGGGGAGCTGTTTTTT | CVSRLNTGELFF
- | - | TRBJ2-1 | TRBV19 | TGTGCCAGTAGTCAACTAACGGATATCAATGAGCAGTTCTTC | CASSQLTDINEQFF
- | - | TRBJ2-1 | TRBV5-1 | TGCGCCAGCAGTAGGGGGGGGGACAATGAGCAGTTCTTC | CASSRGGDNEQFF
- | - | TRBJ2-5 | TRBV20-1 | TGCAGTGCTAGCGGGAGCTTAGTCCACAAAGAGACCCAGTACTTC | CSASGSLVHKETQYF
TRBD1 | few | TRBJ1-6 | TRBV6-6 | TGTACCAGCAGTCAGGGACAGGGGTTTTCACCCCTCCACTTC | CTSSQGQGFSPLHF
- | - | TRBJ2-1 | TRBV24-1 | TGTGCCACCAGTGAAGGTCCTCGAGTGTTATCGGAGCAGTTCTTC | CATSEGPRVLSEQFF
- | - | TRBJ1-3 | TRBV7-9 | TGTGCCAGCAACTTGGGTGGAAACACCATATATTTT | CASNLGGNTIYF
- | - | TRBJ2-3 | TRBV6-4 | TGTGCCAGCAGTGACTCGAACGGGGGAGATAAGCAGTATTTT | CASSDSNGGDKQYF
- | - | TRBJ1-1 | TRBV29-1 | TGCAGCGTTGAAGGGACCCCGACCGCTATAGACGCTGGAGCTTTCTTC | CSVEGTPTAIDAGAFF
TRBD2 | once | TRBJ2-7 | TRBV29-1 | TGCAACGCGGGGGGGAGTCCCTACGAGCAGTACTTC | CNAGGSPYEQYF
- | - | TRBJ2-1 | TRBV6-5 | TGTGCCAGCAGTTACGGGACTGACTCCTACAATGAGCAGTTCTTC | CASSYGTDSYNEQFF
- | - | TRBJ2-2 | TRBV10-1 | TGCGCCAGCAGTGGCCAGATCACTGGGGAGCTGTTTTTT | CASSGQITGELFF
- | - | TRBJ2-4 | TRBV4-1 | TGCGCCAACAGCCAAGAAGGGGCTGTAGCCAAAAACATTCGGTACTTC | CANSQEGAVAKNIRYF
TRBD1 | once | TRBJ2-5 | TRBV5-1 | TGCTCCTGCAGCAGCGGGACAGGGGGTCAAGAGACCCAGTACTTC | CSCSSGTGGQETQYF
- | - | TRBJ1-2 | TRBV6-5 | TGTGCCAGCAGTCCCCGGGGTTATGGCTACAGCTTC | CASSPRGYGYSF
- | - | TRBJ2-5 | TRBV11-3 | TGTGCCAGCAGCTCGGGACAACAAGAGACCCAGTACTTC | CASSSGQQETQYF
- | few | TRBJ1-1 | TRBV11-1 | TGCGCCAACAGCCACGGACAGACGAACACTGAAGCTTTCTTT | CANSHGQTNTEAFF
- | - | TRBJ1-1 | TRBV14 | TGTGCCAGCAGCCATAACAGGGCAGCCACTGACGTTTTCTTT | CASSHNRAATDVFF
- | - | TRBJ1-2 | TRBV4-1 | TGCGCCAGCAACCAAGTAACAAGGTCCTACTATGGCTACACCTTC | CASNQVTRSYYGYTF
- | - | TRBJ2-1 | TRBV10-1 | TGCACCGGCCAAGTAAGGGGGACCGGGCAGAATGAGCAGTTCTTC | CTGQVRGTGQNEQFF
- | - | TRBJ2-7 | TRBV6-1 | TGTGCCAGCAGTGAGCATGTGAGATCCTACGTGCAGTATTTC | CASSEHVRSYVQYF
- | few | TRBJ2-3 | TRBV29-1 | TGCAGCGTTGGCAGCATAGATACGCAGTATTTT | CSVGSIDTQYF
TRBD1 | once | TRBJ2-7 | TRBV28 | TGTGTCAGCAGTACCCCCCCCGGGACAGGGGTTGAGGAGTACTTC | CVSSTPPGTGVEEYF
- | - | TRBJ2-1 | TRBV7-9 | TGTGCCAGCAGCTTAGCACCCCTACGCCCCTACAATGAGCAGTTCTTC | CASSLAPLRPYNEQFF
- | - | TRBJ2-7 | TRBV4-2 | TGTGCCAGCAGCCAAGGTGATACCTACAAGCAGTATTTC | CASSQGDTYKQYF
- | many | TRBJ2-5 | TRBV29-1 | TGCAGCGCCGGACCCGTCGAGACCCAGTACTTC | CSAGPVETQYF
- | once | TRBJ2-7 | TRBV20-1 | TGCAGTACTAAAGATTCCACAACCCAAGTTCGGCAGTACTTC | CSTKDSTTQVRQYF
- | - | TRBJ1-5 | TRBV5-5 | TGTGCCAGCAACGGCGGGTGTTATAGCAATCAGCCCCAGCATTTT | CASNGGCYSNQPQHF
- | - | TRBJ2-1 | TRBV20-1 | TGCTATGCTAGAGAACAGGGTAAATCCTACAATGAGCAGTTCTTC | CYAREQGKSYNEQFF
- | few | TRBJ1-1 | TRBV4-1 | TGCGCCAGCAGCACCCTACAACCCGCGGGGGGCGAAGCTTTCTTT | CASSTLQPAGGEAFF
TRBD2 | - | TRBJ2-4 | TRBV25-1 | TGTGCCAGCACGGCGGGAGGGTTTGGAAACATTCAGTACTTC | CASTAGGFGNIQYF
TRBD1 | - | TRBJ1-5 | TRBV6-1 | TGTGCCATCAGTGAAGGGGGCGGCTATCAGCCCCAGCATTTT | CAISEGGGYQPQHF
- | - | TRBJ1-1 | TRBV6-5 | TGTGCTAGCAGTTACTCAGGGATAGAGAGGACTGAAGCTTTCTTT | CASSYSGIERTEAFF
- | - | TRBJ2-3 | TRBV4-2 | TGTGCCAGCAGCCAAGATTGGGCGAGAGGGCCGGGAGATACGCAGTATTTT | CASSQDWARGPGDTQYF
TRBD1 | few | TRBJ1-2 | TRBV4-1 | TGCGCCAGCAGTCAAGGGGACAGGAACTATGGCTACACCTTC | CASSQGDRNYGYTF
TRBD1 | many | TRBJ2-7 | TRBV20-1 | TGCAGTGCTAGGAGGACAGGGAGGATAACCTACGAGCAGTACTTC | CSARRTGRITYEQYF
TRBD1 | - | TRBJ2-7 | TRBV11-2 | TGTGCCAGCAGCGCTGCCGGGACAGAGGACTCCTACGAGCAGTACTTC | CASSAAGTEDSYEQYF
TRBD1 | - | TRBJ2-3 | TRBV12-3/TRBV12-4 | TGTGCCACCAGTGACAGGGTAGAGGCAACATATACGCAGTATTTT | CATSDRVEATYTQYF
TRBD2 | - | TRBJ2-3 | TRBV11-2 | TGTGCCAGCACTCCTTTAATTCGGGCCTGTACTAGCGGGAGGAGCATAGATATGCAGTATTTT | CASTPLIRACTSGRSIDMQYF
TRBD1 | few | TRBJ2-2 | TRBV28 | TGTGCCAGCATCACGACAGGGGGCAACACCGGGGAGCTGTTTTTT | CASITTGGNTGELFF
- | - | TRBJ2-7 | TRBV6-1 | TGTGCCAGCAGTGATGCCTATCGCTCCTACGAGCAGTACTTC | CASSDAYRSYEQYF
TRBD2 | many | TRBJ2-3 | TRBV19 | TGTGCCAGTAGTATTTTTGCGGGAGACGGATATGGAACAGATACGCAGTATTTT | CASSIFAGDGYGTDTQYF
- | - | TRBJ2-7 | TRBV29-1 | TGCAGCGTCGTATCCCAGCAGGGGCTGACCTACGAGCAGTACTTC | CSVVSQQGLTYEQYF
- | - | TRBJ2-7 | TRBV28 | TGTGTCAACAGTCGATTGCTGGAGAAACACGAGCAGTACTTC | CVNSRLLEKHEQYF
- | - | TRBJ2-1 | TRBV20-1 | TGCAGTGCCAGTGTGGATATGATAGATGAGCAGTTCTTC | CSASVDMIDEQFF
TRBD2 | - | TRBJ2-1 | TRBV28 | TGTGCCAGCGCCTCTCTAGCGGGAGGGCCCTACGAGCAGTTCTTC | CASASLAGGPYEQFF
TRBD2 | - | TRBJ2-2 | TRBV20-1 | TGCAATGTAACCGGCAGAGGGACTAGCGGGCACGGGGAGCTGTTTTTT | CNVTGRGTSGHGELFF
- | - | TRBJ2-7 | TRBV6-6 | TGTGCCAGCAACTACGACAAGGGCAACGAACAGTACTTC | CASNYDKGNEQYF
- | - | TRBJ2-1 | TRBV11-2 | TGTGCCAGCAGCTTCAACCGGGAGCTCGGTGAGCAATTCTTC | CASSFNRELGEQFF
TRBD1 | - | TRBJ2-7 | TRBV12-3/TRBV12-4 | TGCGCCAACAGTGGAGGACAGGGGGCAATCTACGAGCAGTACTTC | CANSGGQGAIYEQYF
- | - | TRBJ1-4 | TRBV10-2 | TGTGCCATCAGTGATTTTGGGGACCGGGACGATAAACTGTTTTTT | CAISDFGDRDDKLFF
TRBD1 | many | TRBJ2-7 | TRBV20-1 | TGCAGTGCTAGAGAAGTTGGGACAGGTCTCTACGAGCAGTACTTC | CSAREVGTGLYEQYF
- | once | TRBJ1-1 | TRBV4-2 | TGTGCCAGCAGCCAAGACAACACTTTTGGTGAAGCTTTCTTT | CASSQDNTFGEAFF
TRBD2 | medium-sized | TRBJ2-7 | TRBV6-1 | TGTGCCAGCAGTGAGGGACTAGCGGGCTCCTACGAGCAGTACTTC | CASSEGLAGSYEQYF
- | - | TRBJ2-7 | TRBV6-5 | TGTGCCTACAGTTATGCCGGCAGTTCCTACGAGCAGTACTTC | CAYSYAGSSYEQYF
- | - | TRBJ2-2 | TRBV11-2 | TGTGCCAGCAGGACTTCACGGGGGCGCCACGGGGAGCTGTTTTTT | CASRTSRGRHGELFF